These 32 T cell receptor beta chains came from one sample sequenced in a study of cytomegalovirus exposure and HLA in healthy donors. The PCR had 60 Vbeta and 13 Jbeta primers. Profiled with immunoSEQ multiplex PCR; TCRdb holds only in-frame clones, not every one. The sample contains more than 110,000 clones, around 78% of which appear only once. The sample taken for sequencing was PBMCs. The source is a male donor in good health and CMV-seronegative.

In DNA form, the CDR3 reads TGTGCCCTAGTCGATCAGCCCCAGCATTTT. Protein sequence: CALVDQPQHF. The rearrangement uses TRBV14 and TRBJ1-5; no definite D call. Germline V gene sequence: CDR1 SGHDN, CDR2 FVKESK. This CDR3 is 10 amino acids long. V gave up 11 bases and J gave up 5 bases, with 7 bases separating them.

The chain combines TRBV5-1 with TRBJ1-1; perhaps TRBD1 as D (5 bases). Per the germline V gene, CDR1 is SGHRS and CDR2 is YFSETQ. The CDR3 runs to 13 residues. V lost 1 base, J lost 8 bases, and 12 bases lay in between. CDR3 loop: CASSLQGRAEAFF. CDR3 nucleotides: TGCGCCAGCAGCTTGCAGGGCAGGGCGGAAGCTTTCTTT.

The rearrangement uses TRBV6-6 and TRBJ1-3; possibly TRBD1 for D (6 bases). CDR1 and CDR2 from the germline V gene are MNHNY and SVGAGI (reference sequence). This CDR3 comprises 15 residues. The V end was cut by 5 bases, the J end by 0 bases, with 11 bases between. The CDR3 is CASSQTGSSGNTIYF. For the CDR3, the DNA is TGTGCCAGCAGTCAGACAGGTTCCTCTGGAAACACCATATATTTT.

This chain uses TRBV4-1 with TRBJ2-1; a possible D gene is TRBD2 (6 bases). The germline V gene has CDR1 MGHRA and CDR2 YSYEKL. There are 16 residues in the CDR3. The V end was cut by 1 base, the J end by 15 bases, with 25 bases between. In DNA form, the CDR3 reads TGCGCCAGCAGCCAAGTGGAGGGTCTAAACAGTCTTAGGGCGTTCTTC. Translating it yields CASSQVEGLNSLRAFF.

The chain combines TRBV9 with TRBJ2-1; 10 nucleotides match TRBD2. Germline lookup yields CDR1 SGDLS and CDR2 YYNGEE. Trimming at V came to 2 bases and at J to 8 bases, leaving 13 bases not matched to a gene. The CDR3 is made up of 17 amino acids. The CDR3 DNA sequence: TGTGCCAGCAGCGTTCCCTCAAGGGAGCGGGAGGGCCATGAGCAGTTCTTC. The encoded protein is CASSVPSREREGHEQFF.

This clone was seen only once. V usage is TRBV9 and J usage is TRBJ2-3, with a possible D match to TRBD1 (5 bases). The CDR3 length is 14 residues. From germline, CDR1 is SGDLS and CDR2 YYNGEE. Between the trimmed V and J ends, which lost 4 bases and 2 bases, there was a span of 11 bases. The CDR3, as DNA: TGTGCCAGCAGCAAGCAGGGATCCACAGATACGCAGTATTTT. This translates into CASSKQGSTDTQYF.

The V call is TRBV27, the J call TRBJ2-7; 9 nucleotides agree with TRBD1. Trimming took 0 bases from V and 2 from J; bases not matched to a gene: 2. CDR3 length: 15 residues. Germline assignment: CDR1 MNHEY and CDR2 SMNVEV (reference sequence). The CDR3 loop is CASSLSGTGTYEQYF. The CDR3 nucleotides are TGTGCCAGCAGTTTATCGGGGACAGGGACCTACGAGCAGTACTTC.

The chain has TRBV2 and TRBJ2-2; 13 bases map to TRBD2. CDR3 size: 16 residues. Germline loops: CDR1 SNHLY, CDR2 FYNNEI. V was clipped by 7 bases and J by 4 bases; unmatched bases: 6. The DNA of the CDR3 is TGTGCCAGCAACTGGGGACTAGCGGGGATCACCGGGGAGCTGTTTTTT. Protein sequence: CASNWGLAGITGELFF.

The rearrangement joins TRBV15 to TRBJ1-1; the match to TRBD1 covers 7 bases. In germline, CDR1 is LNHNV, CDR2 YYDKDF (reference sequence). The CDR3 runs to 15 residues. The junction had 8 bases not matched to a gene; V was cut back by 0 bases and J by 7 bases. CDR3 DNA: TGTGCCACCAGCAGAGACATGGGACAGAAACGTGAAGCTTTCTTT. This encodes CATSRDMGQKREAFF.

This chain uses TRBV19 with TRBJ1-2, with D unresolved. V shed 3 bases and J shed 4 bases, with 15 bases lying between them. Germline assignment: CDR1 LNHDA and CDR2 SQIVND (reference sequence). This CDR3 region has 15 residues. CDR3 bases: TGTGCCAGTAGTATCAAGTTTACAGAAACCTATGGCTACACCTTC. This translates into CASSIKFTETYGYTF.

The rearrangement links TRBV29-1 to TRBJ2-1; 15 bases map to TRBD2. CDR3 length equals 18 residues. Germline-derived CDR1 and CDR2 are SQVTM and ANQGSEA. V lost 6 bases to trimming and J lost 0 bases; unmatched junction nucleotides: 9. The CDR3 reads CSVRGTSGGTSSYNEQFF. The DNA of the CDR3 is TGCAGCGTCCGAGGGACTAGCGGGGGGACGAGCTCCTACAATGAGCAGTTCTTC.

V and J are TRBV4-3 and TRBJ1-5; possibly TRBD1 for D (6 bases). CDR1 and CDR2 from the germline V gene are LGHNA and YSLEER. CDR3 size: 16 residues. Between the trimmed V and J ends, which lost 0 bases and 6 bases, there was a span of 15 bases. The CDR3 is CASSQDVGGFGQPQHF. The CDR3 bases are TGCGCCAGCAGCCAAGATGTAGGGGGATTCGGTCAGCCCCAGCATTTT.

CDR3 sequence: CASSLGTWEQYF. As DNA, the CDR3 is TGCGCCAGCAGCTTGGGTACCTGGGAGCAGTACTTC. The chain couples TRBV5-1 to TRBJ2-5; D might be TRBD2 (5 bases). Looked up from germline, CDR1 is SGHRS and CDR2 is YFSETQ. V was clipped by 0 bases and J by 11 bases, with 11 bases between them. The CDR3 runs to 12 residues.

CDR3 nucleotides: TGTGCCATCAGTGGCGACAGGAACTATGGCTACACCTTC. Encoded protein: CAISGDRNYGYTF. This chain joins TRBV10-3 and TRBJ1-2; D might be TRBD1 (6 bases). Trimming shortened V by 4 bases and J by 2 bases, and 8 bases separated the two germline ends. Germline values: CDR1 ENHRY, CDR2 SYGVKD. The CDR3 runs to 13 residues.

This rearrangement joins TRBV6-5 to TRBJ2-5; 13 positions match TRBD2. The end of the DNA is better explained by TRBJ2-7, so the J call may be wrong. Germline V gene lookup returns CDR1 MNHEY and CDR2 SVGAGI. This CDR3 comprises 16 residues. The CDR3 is CASSYHGTSGKHEQYF. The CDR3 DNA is TGTGCCAGCAGTTACCATGGGACTAGCGGGAAACACGAGCAGTACTTC.

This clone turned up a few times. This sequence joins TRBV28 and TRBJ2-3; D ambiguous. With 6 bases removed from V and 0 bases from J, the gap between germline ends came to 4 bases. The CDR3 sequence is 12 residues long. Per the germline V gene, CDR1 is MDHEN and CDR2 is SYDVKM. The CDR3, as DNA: TGTGCCAGCAGCCTTAGCACAGATACGCAGTATTTT. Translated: CASSLSTDTQYF. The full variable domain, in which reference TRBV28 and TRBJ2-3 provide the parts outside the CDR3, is DVKVTQSSRYLVKRTGEKVFLECVQDMDHENMFWYRQDPGLGLRLIYFSYDVKMKEKGDIPEGYSVSREKKERFSLILESASTNQTSMYLCASSLSTDTQYFGPGTRLTVL.

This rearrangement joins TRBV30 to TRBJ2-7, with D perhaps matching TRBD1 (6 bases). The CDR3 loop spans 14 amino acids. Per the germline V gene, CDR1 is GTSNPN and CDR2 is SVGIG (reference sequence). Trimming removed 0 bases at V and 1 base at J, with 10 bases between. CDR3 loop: CAWSVQGASYEQYF. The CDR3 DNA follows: TGTGCCTGGAGTGTACAGGGCGCTTCCTACGAGCAGTACTTC.

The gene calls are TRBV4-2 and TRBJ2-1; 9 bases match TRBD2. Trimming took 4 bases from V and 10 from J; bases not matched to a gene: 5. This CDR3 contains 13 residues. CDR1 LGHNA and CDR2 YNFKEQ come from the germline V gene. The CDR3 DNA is TGTGCCAGCAGCCCGATAGCGGGAGAGGAGCAGTTCTTC. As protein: CASSPIAGEEQFF.

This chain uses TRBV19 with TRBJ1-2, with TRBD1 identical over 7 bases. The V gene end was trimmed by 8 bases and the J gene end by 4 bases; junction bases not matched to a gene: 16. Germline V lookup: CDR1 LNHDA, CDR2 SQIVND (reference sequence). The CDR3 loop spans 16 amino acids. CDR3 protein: CASSGGGTESSYGYTF. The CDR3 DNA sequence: TGTGCCAGTTCCGGTGGCGGGACAGAAAGTTCCTATGGCTACACCTTC.

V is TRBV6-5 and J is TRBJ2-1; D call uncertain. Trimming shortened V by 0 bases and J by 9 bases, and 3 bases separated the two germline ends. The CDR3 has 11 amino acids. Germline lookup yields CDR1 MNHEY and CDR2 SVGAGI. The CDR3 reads CASSYSSEQFF. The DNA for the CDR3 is TGTGCCAGCAGTTACTCGAGTGAGCAGTTCTTC.

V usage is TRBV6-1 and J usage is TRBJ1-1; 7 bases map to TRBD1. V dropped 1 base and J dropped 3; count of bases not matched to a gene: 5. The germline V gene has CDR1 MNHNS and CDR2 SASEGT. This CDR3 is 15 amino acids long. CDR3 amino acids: CASSEGPGQYTEAFF. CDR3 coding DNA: TGTGCCAGCAGTGAAGGACCGGGACAGTACACTGAAGCTTTCTTT.

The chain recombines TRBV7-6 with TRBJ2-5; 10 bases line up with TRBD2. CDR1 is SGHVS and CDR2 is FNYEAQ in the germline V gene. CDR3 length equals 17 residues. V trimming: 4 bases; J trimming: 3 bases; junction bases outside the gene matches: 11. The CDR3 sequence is CASSSPIAGGSEETQYF. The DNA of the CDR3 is TGTGCCAGCAGCTCACCGATAGCGGGAGGTAGCGAAGAGACCCAGTACTTC.

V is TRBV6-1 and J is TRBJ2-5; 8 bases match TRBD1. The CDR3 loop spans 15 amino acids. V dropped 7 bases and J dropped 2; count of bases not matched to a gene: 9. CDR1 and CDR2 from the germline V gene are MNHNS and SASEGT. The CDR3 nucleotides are TGTGCCAGCACCCCGACAGGGGCAACACAAGAGACCCAGTACTTC. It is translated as CASTPTGATQETQYF.

DNA of the CDR3: TGTGCCAGCAGCTTATCACAGGGGATAGGTCAGCCCCAGCATTTT. Translation gives CASSLSQGIGQPQHF. The genes are TRBV7-2 and TRBJ1-5, with 7 bases matching TRBD1. V lost 2 bases to trimming and J lost 6 bases; unmatched junction nucleotides: 7. The CDR3 has 15 amino acids. CDR1 and CDR2 from the germline V gene are SGHTA and FQGNSA. The full variable domain, completed using reference TRBV7-2 and TRBJ1-5, is GAGVSQSPSNKVTEKGKDVELRCDPISGHTALYWYRQSLGQGLEFLIYFQGNSAPDKSGLPSDRFSAERTGGSVSTLTIQRTQQEDSAVYLCASSLSQGIGQPQHFGDGTRLSIL.

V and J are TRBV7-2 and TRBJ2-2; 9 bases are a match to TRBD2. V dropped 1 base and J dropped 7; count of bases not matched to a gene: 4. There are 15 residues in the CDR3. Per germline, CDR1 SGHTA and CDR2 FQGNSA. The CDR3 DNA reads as TGTGCCAGCAGCTTAGGGCGGGGGGGCCACGGGGAGCTGTTTTTT. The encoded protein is CASSLGRGGHGELFF.

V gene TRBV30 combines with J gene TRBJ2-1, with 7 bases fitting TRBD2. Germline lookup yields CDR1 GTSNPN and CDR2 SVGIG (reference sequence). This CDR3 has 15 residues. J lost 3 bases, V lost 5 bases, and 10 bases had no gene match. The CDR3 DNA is TGTGCCTGGTATCATGGGGGGGGGAGCTACAATGAGCAGTTCTTC. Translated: CAWYHGGGSYNEQFF.

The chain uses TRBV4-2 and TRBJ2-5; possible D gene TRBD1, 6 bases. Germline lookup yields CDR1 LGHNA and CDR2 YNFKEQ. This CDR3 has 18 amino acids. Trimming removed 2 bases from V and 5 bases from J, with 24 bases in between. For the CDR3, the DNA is TGTGCCAGCAGCCAAAGCGGAGGAATAGCGACAAGGGGGGAGACCCAGTACTTC. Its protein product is CASSQSGGIATRGETQYF.

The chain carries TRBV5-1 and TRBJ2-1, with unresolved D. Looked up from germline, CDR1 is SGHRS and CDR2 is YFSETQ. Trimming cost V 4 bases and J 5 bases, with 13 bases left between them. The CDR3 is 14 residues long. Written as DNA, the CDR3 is TGCGCCAGCAGCAACTTGGGCCCCGACAATGAGCAGTTCTTC. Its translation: CASSNLGPDNEQFF. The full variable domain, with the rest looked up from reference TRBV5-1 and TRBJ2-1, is KAGVTQTPRYLIKTRGQQVTLSCSPISGHRSVSWYQQTPGQGLQFLFEYFSETQRNKGNFPGRFSGRQFSNSRSEMNVSTLELGDSALYLCASSNLGPDNEQFFGPGTRLTVL.

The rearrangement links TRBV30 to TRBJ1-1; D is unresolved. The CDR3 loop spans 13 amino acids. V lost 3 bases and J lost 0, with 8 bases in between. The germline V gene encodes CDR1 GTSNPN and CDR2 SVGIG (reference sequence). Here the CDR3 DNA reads TGTGCCTGGAGCCTCACAATGAACACTGAAGCTTTCTTT. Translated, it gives CAWSLTMNTEAFF.

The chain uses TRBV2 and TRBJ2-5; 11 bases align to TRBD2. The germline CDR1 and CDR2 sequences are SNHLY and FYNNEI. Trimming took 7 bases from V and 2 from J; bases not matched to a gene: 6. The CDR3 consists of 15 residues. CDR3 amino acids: CASKPLAGGQETQYF. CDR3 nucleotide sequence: TGTGCCAGCAAGCCCCTAGCGGGAGGACAAGAGACCCAGTACTTC. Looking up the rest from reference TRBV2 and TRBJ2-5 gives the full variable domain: EPEVTQTPSHQVTQMGQEVILRCVPISNHLYFYWYRQILGQKVEFLVSFYNNEISEKSEIFDDQFSVERPDGSNFTLKIRSTKLEDSAMYFCASKPLAGGQETQYFGPGTRLLVL.

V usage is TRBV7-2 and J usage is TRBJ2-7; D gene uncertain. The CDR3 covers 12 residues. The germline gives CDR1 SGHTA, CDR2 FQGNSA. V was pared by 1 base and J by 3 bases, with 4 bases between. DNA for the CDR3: TGTGCCAGCAGCTTAGACTTCTACGAGCAGTACTTC. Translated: CASSLDFYEQYF.

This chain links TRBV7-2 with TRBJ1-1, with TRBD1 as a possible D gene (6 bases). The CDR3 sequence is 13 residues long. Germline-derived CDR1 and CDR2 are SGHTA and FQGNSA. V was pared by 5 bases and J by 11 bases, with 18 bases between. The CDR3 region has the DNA TGTGCCAGCAGCACTGGACAGCCCTACGGGGCTTTCTTT. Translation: CASSTGQPYGAFF.